A single sample is the source of the 31 T cell receptor beta chains below, sequenced in a study of T cell responses to AZD1222 COVID-19 vaccine. Libraries were prepared by immunoSEQ multiplex PCR; TCRdb keeps only in-frame clonotypes and omits some of them. The data contain about 120,000 clones, roughly 90% of them singletons. The input for sequencing was peripheral blood, taken on day 0 of AZD1222 vaccination. The source of these receptors is an adult in good health.

CDR3 region: CASTWGGTEAFF. CDR3 in DNA: TGTGCCAGTACATGGGGCGGCACTGAAGCTTTCTTT. The J gene is TRBJ1-1, the V gene TRBV19; D may be TRBD1 (5 bases). Germline loops: CDR1 LNHDA, CDR2 SQIVND (reference sequence). V was shortened by 7 bases and J by 4 bases, with 10 bases between the two germline ends. The CDR3 has 12 amino acids.

The V and J genes are TRBV9 and TRBJ1-1, with a weak D call TRBD1 (5 bases). The germline V gene has CDR1 SGDLS and CDR2 YYNGEE. There are 16 residues in the CDR3. The germline V and J ends were trimmed by 0 bases and 1 base, with 13 bases remaining between them. CDR3 DNA: TGTGCCAGCAGCGTAGATCCCAGGGTTACGAACACTGAAGCTTTCTTT. Amino acid sequence: CASSVDPRVTNTEAFF.

The chain links TRBV3-1 (or the pseudogene TRBV3-2) to TRBJ2-4; D is unresolved. Germline V lookup: CDR1 LGHDT, CDR2 YNNKEL (reference sequence). This CDR3 is 13 amino acids long. Trimming cost V 1 base and J 5 bases, with 6 bases left between them. The DNA of the CDR3 is TGTGCCAGCAGCCAAGCGTCTGAAAACATTCAGTACTTC. The encoded protein is CASSQASENIQYF.

The rearrangement uses TRBV5-7 and TRBJ2-3; a weak D match, TRBD2 (7 bases). TRBV5-7 is known as an ORF, though its function is uncertain. The V gene lost 2 bases and the J gene lost 0 bases, with 13 bases spanning the gap. CDR3 length: 16 residues. The DNA for the CDR3 is TGTGCCAGCAGCTTTCGGGGGGCCAAGAGCACAGATACGCAGTATTTT. It codes for CASSFRGAKSTDTQYF.

This chain uses TRBV6-5 with TRBJ2-1; 7 bases are a match to TRBD2. After removal of 10 bases from V and 4 bases from J, the junction contained 13 bases not matched to a gene. The V gene's germline CDR1 is MNHEY and CDR2 SVGAGI. The CDR3 contains 15 residues. CDR3 sequence: CATRPREARYNEQFF. The CDR3, as DNA: TGTGCCACAAGGCCTCGGGAGGCCAGATACAATGAGCAGTTCTTC.

The chain uses TRBV4-3 and TRBJ1-2, with D maybe TRBD1 (6 bases). The ends were cut back, 4 bases at V and 3 bases at J, with 9 bases in the middle. The CDR3 has 13 amino acids. Germline V lookup: CDR1 LGHNA, CDR2 YSLEER. The CDR3: CASSPEGDYGYTF. Written as DNA, the CDR3 is TGCGCCAGCAGCCCAGAGGGGGACTATGGCTACACCTTC.

With regard to this clone: Other nucleotide sequences from this sample produce the same CDR3. The CDR3 DNA sequence: TGCGCCAGCAGCTTGGCGGGACAGGGAGGGTACAATGAGCAGTTCTTC. Residues: CASSLAGQGGYNEQFF. This chain links TRBV5-1 with TRBJ2-1; TRBD1 matches at 9 bases. V lost 0 bases, J lost 4 bases, and 5 bases stayed unmatched. The CDR3 totals 16 residues. Germline CDR1 reads SGHRS; CDR2 reads YFSETQ.

The table lists this clone with a count of one. The rearrangement joins TRBV5-4 to TRBJ2-1; D call uncertain. The germline V gene has CDR1 SGHNT and CDR2 YYREEE (reference sequence). The CDR3 is made up of 15 amino acids. The ends were cut back, 2 bases at V and 9 bases at J, with 18 bases in the middle. The CDR3 loop is CASSFSRAPTGEQFF. In nucleotides, the CDR3 is TGTGCCAGCAGCTTCTCCCGGGCGCCGACGGGTGAGCAGTTCTTC.

This chain uses TRBV2 with TRBJ1-2; D not resolved. This CDR3 contains 13 residues. Trimming shortened V by 3 bases and J by 13 bases, and 18 bases separated the two germline ends. The germline CDR1 and CDR2 sequences are SNHLY and FYNNEI. The CDR3 DNA reads TGTGCCAGCAGTGACTGGCGCACCTTGGCCCTCACCTTC. It specifies CASSDWRTLALTF.

The V call is TRBV7-9, the J call TRBJ1-2; perhaps TRBD1 as D (6 bases). The CDR3 length is 16 residues. V lost 3 bases and J lost 0, with 14 bases in between. Germline assignment: CDR1 SEHNR and CDR2 FQNEAQ (reference sequence). This CDR3 is CASSFGGPTANYGYTF. CDR3 sequence (DNA): TGTGCCAGCAGCTTCGGGGGGCCTACAGCTAACTATGGCTACACCTTC.

V usage is TRBV10-3 and J usage is TRBJ1-2; possibly TRBD1 for D (5 bases). CDR3 length: 14 residues. Germline V gene lookup returns CDR1 ENHRY and CDR2 SYGVKD. The ends were cut back, 6 bases at V and 4 bases at J, with 15 bases in the middle. Here the CDR3 DNA reads TGTGCCATCAGCGAGGGTGGGGGGACCTATGGCTACACCTTC. Its translation: CAISEGGGTYGYTF.

The chain carries TRBV4-3 and TRBJ1-2; D is possibly TRBD1 (6 bases). The V gene's germline CDR1 is LGHNA and CDR2 YSLEER. The CDR3 length is 16 residues. Trimming pared 0 bases from V and 2 bases from J, leaving 13 bases between. CDR3 nucleotides: TGCGCCAGCAGCCAAGAGACAGGAATGGGGAACTATGGCTACACCTTC. Translated, it gives CASSQETGMGNYGYTF.

V and J are TRBV2 and TRBJ1-2, with TRBD1 as a possible D gene (6 bases). Trimming stripped 6 bases from V and 5 bases from J, with 16 bases between. Germline CDR1 SNHLY, CDR2 FYNNEI. The CDR3 extends over 14 amino acids. The DNA for the CDR3 is TGTGCCAGCAGGGAGGACAGTTTTTCTTATGGCTACACCTTC. Translation: CASREDSFSYGYTF.

The J gene is TRBJ2-5, the V gene TRBV24-1; D ambiguous. This CDR3 has 11 amino acids. Trimming pared 6 bases from V and 5 bases from J, leaving 6 bases between. CDR1 KGHDR and CDR2 SFDVKD come from the germline V gene. The DNA for the CDR3 is TGTGCCACCAGTCAAATGGAGACCCAGTACTTC. Translated: CATSQMETQYF.

This chain joins TRBV7-2 and TRBJ2-2; D gene ambiguous. Germline CDR1 SGHTA, CDR2 FQGNSA. The CDR3 sequence is 15 residues long. V lost 1 base and J lost 3, with 9 bases in between. CDR3 sequence (DNA): TGTGCCAGCAGCTTAGTTCCCCAACACACCGGGGAGCTGTTTTTT. This codes for CASSLVPQHTGELFF.

The rearrangement links TRBV19 to TRBJ1-1, with 8 nucleotides matching TRBD1. Germline lookup yields CDR1 LNHDA and CDR2 SQIVND (reference sequence). CDR3 size: 15 residues. The V segment lost 8 bases and the J segment 1 base; nucleotides outside the gene matches: 9. This CDR3 reads CASGRFTGGNTEAFF. The CDR3 DNA reads TGTGCCAGTGGACGCTTCACAGGGGGGAACACTGAAGCTTTCTTT.

CDR3 bases: TGCGCCAGCAGCTTGTTGGGGACAGGGGGCTTGGATACGCAGTATTTT. Its translation: CASSLLGTGGLDTQYF. The gene calls are TRBV5-1 and TRBJ2-3, with 12 bases identical to TRBD1. Germline loops: CDR1 SGHRS, CDR2 YFSETQ. Germline trimming cut 1 base from V and 6 bases from J; bases unmatched to any gene: 6. CDR3 size: 16 residues.

For the CDR3, the DNA is TGTGCCAGCAGTTTTAGGGGGGCGTTAACTGAAGCTTTCTTT. As protein: CASSFRGALTEAFF. This sequence joins TRBV28 and TRBJ1-1; a possible D gene is TRBD1 (6 bases). There are 14 residues in the CDR3. The V gene's germline CDR1 is MDHEN and CDR2 SYDVKM. The germline V and J ends were trimmed by 3 bases and 5 bases, with 13 bases remaining between them.

Here the CDR3 DNA reads TGTGCCAGCAGCTATGGGACTATCCCCAATGAGCAGTTCTTC. It codes for CASSYGTIPNEQFF. This sequence joins TRBV9 and TRBJ2-1, with TRBD2 matching 7 bases. There are 14 residues in the CDR3. With V trimmed by 4 bases and J by 6 bases, 7 bases remained unmatched. Germline V lookup: CDR1 SGDLS, CDR2 YYNGEE.

This chain joins TRBV11-1 and TRBJ2-2; D is unclear. The CDR3 is made up of 16 amino acids. Germline V lookup: CDR1 SGHAT, CDR2 FQDESV (reference sequence). V lost 3 bases, J lost 5 bases, and 16 bases lay in between. CDR3 bases: TGTGCCAGCAGCTTGGACGCCGGGCTCTATACCGGGGAGCTGTTTTTT. Its protein is CASSLDAGLYTGELFF.

The rearrangement joins TRBV5-1 to TRBJ1-6; 12 bases fit TRBD1. The ends lost 3 bases at V and 11 bases at J; junction bases unmatched: 9. The CDR3 has 16 amino acids. Germline V lookup: CDR1 SGHRS, CDR2 YFSETQ. CDR3 DNA sequence: TGCGCCAGCAGCTCGGGACAGGGGGCGATTTTAGCACCCCTCCACTTT. As protein: CASSSGQGAILAPLHF.

The rearrangement uses TRBV6-5 and TRBJ2-4, with no clear D. This CDR3 contains 15 residues. Germline CDR1 reads MNHEY; CDR2 reads SVGAGI. Trimming took off 2 bases at V and 2 bases at J, with 10 bases between the two ends. The CDR3 DNA reads TGTGCCAGCAGTTACCCTCGGGTTCCCAAAAACATTCAGTACTTC. Protein: CASSYPRVPKNIQYF.

CDR3 sequence (DNA): TGTGCCAGCAGCCCAGGACTAGCGGGAGGTCTAGAGACCCAGTACTTC. Translation: CASSPGLAGGLETQYF. V gene TRBV5-4 combines with J gene TRBJ2-5, with 14 bases lining up with TRBD2. V shed 4 bases and J 4 bases; nucleotides not matched to a gene: 6. Germline assignment: CDR1 SGHNT and CDR2 YYREEE (reference sequence). The CDR3 runs to 16 residues.

J is TRBJ1-2 and V is TRBV19; no clear D. CDR3 size: 12 residues. V was trimmed by 4 bases and J by 6 bases, leaving 9 bases between them. Germline V gene sequence: CDR1 LNHDA, CDR2 SQIVND (reference sequence). This CDR3 reads CASSTSSHGYTF. For the CDR3, the DNA is TGTGCCAGTAGTACCTCCTCTCATGGCTACACCTTC.

The chain combines TRBV7-8 with TRBJ1-3; no reliable D call. CDR3 size: 15 residues. V was pared by 2 bases and J by 0 bases, with 8 bases between. The germline gives CDR1 SGHVS, CDR2 FQNEAQ. The CDR3 sequence is CASSLTLVSGNTIYF. CDR3 DNA: TGTGCCAGCAGCTTAACACTCGTCTCTGGAAACACCATATATTTT.

The chain uses TRBV27 and TRBJ2-7; unclear D gene. V was pared by 0 bases and J by 3 bases, with 9 bases between. CDR1 and CDR2 (germline): MNHEY, SMNVEV (reference sequence). CDR3 length: 14 residues. CDR3: CASSLSPVGYEQYF. CDR3 DNA sequence: TGTGCCAGCAGTTTATCACCGGTAGGCTACGAGCAGTACTTC.

In DNA form, the CDR3 reads TGTGCCAGCAGCCTACACCGGGACAGGGGGCGGACTAATGAAAAACTGTTTTTT. Translated, it gives CASSLHRDRGRTNEKLFF. The rearrangement uses TRBV7-2 and TRBJ1-4; 12 bases align to TRBD1. V was pared by 5 bases and J by 2 bases, with 9 bases of the junction left unmatched. Germline V CDR1 and CDR2: SGHTA, FQGNSA. The length of the CDR3 is 18 residues.

The V call is TRBV7-9, the J call TRBJ2-2; D is perhaps TRBD2 (7 bases). There are 17 residues in the CDR3. Deletions cut 0 bases from V and 0 bases from J, with 11 bases between. Germline V gives CDR1 SEHNR, CDR2 FQNEAQ (reference sequence). CDR3 protein: CASSLAGGGPNTGELFF. As DNA, the CDR3 is TGTGCCAGCAGCTTAGCGGGCGGGGGCCCGAACACCGGGGAGCTGTTTTTT. Supplemented by reference TRBV7-9 and TRBJ2-2, the full variable domain reads DTGVSQNPRHKITKRGQNVTFRCDPISEHNRLYWYRQTLGQGPEFLTYFQNEAQLEKSRLLSDRFSAERPKGSFSTLEIQRTEQGDSAMYLCASSLAGGGPNTGELFFGEGSRLTVL.

The V gene is TRBV7-7, the J gene TRBJ2-1; D not certain. Germline assignment: CDR1 SSHAT and CDR2 FNYEAQ (reference sequence). This CDR3 region has 10 residues. CDR3 sequence: CALLDREQFF. CDR3 sequence (DNA): TGTGCACTCCTGGACCGCGAGCAGTTCTTC.

Only one count was recorded for this clone. The chain joins TRBV9 to TRBJ2-7; 9 nucleotides line up with TRBD2. Per germline, CDR1 SGDLS and CDR2 YYNGEE. V shed 0 bases, J shed 7 bases, and the junction held 14 bases outside the gene matches. This CDR3 region has 17 residues. CDR3 region: CASSVADNGGRAGEQYF. The CDR3, as DNA: TGTGCCAGCAGCGTAGCTGATAATGGCGGGAGGGCCGGAGAGCAGTACTTC.

V is TRBV9 and J is TRBJ2-3; the D gene is possibly TRBD2 (5 bases). In germline, CDR1 is SGDLS, CDR2 YYNGEE. The CDR3 consists of 15 residues. Trimming shortened V by 0 bases and J by 1 base, and 9 bases separated the two germline ends. CDR3 in amino acids: CASSVDSGGTDTQYF. In DNA, the CDR3 is TGTGCCAGCAGCGTAGACAGCGGAGGCACAGATACGCAGTATTTT.